This TCR beta chain was sequenced during a study of T cells in localized non-small cell lung cancer. Broader study findings: As only one tumor region underwent sequencing, heterogeneity remains possible. Elevated circulating T cell density in blood was associated with longer overall survival. Tumor trailed uninvolved adjacent lung in T cell clonality, which peaked there. Appearance in adjacent lung was seen for a median approximately 60 of the top 100 tumor clones.

The germline V and J ends were trimmed by 5 bases and 7 bases, with 18 bases remaining between them. The germline V gene encodes CDR1 SGHNT and CDR2 YENEEA. The CDR3 has 14 amino acids. In the case of this clone: What it binds is not known.

Profiling relied on immunoSEQ multiplex PCR, and the TCRdb table lists in-frame clones only, not all of them. Among about 59,000 clones listed, about 87% were seen once. Source: peripheral blood, taken before any cancer treatment. This TCR derives from a man aged 35-69 years with stage I squamous cell lung carcinoma. This rearrangement joins TRBV11-3 to TRBJ2-7; D is unresolved. In DNA form, the CDR3 reads TGTGCCAGCAGCCGAGGCGGAAGTACGATAGAGCAGTACTTC. It specifies CASSRGGSTIEQYF.